This TCR beta chain appears in the sequencing data of a study of blood T cell repertoires in COVID-19. Data came from immunoSEQ multiplex PCR; TCRdb stores just in-frame clones and leaves some out. The sample yields around 56,000 clones, about four fifths seen once. The CDR3 covers 14 residues. Germline CDR1 SGHDT, CDR2 YYEEEE. V dropped 6 bases and J dropped 3; count of bases not matched to a gene: 7. The V call is TRBV5-6, the J call TRBJ1-1; 8 bases fit TRBD1. The sample consisted of peripheral blood. This TCR came from a woman over 75 with active or convalescent COVID-19. CDR3 sequence reads: CASTITGGDTEAFF. CDR3 DNA: TGTGCCAGCACTATAACAGGGGGGGACACTGAAGCTTTCTTT.